This TCR beta chain was captured by sequencing in a study of CD8 T cells in Susac syndrome. Negative isolation yielded CD8+ and CD4+ T cells; FACS enriched TEMRA cells. Random hexamers were used to reverse transcribe the RNA input (roughly 0.5 to 1 ug). Each CDR3 protein is one row after TCRdb ran MiXCR on the immunoSEQ multiplex PCR reads. The repertoire has some 100,000 distinct CDR3 sequences, about 92% of them found once; the top ten carry 0.093%. The sequence came from a human donor with multiple sclerosis. Sequenced material: CD4+ T cells from PBMCs.

CDR3: CASSLGGGGPNTGELFF. DNA for the CDR3: TGTGCCAGCAGCTTAGGAGGGGGGGGGCCGAACACCGGGGAGCTGTTTTTT. The genes are TRBV7-2 and TRBJ2-2; weak D call: TRBD2 (7 bases). The CDR3 has 17 residues. The V and J ends lost 1 base and 0 bases respectively, with 12 bases between them. CDR1 and CDR2 (germline): SGHTA, FQGNSA.